Here is one TCR beta chain with its context. Its antigen is as yet unknown. CDR1 is LGHNA and CDR2 is YSLEER in the germline V gene. Trimming shortened V by 0 bases and J by 4 bases, and 22 bases separated the two germline ends. CDR3 size: 19 residues. Measured with immunoSEQ multiplex PCR; TCRdb has only the in-frame clones, and not every one. The sample gives around 990,000 clones, approximately 75% of which show up once; approximately 0.9% is in the top ten. The data belong to a study of shared clonotypes between healthy human individuals. Regarding the study as a whole: Sequencing depth was a factor that was expected to affect clonotype sharing among donors. The donor pool, a small one, limited the genetic and exposure-history diversity represented.

The sequence was obtained from a man younger than 35 in good health. Some clones in this sample may be carry-over from other donors' samples. Material for sequencing was memory CD4+ T cells from PBMCs. Subset described: CD45RA-negative fraction. The chain is built from TRBV4-3 and TRBJ2-1, with D perhaps matching TRBD1 (5 bases). The CDR3 region is CASSQEAGLGFSTYNEQFF. For the CDR3, the DNA is TGCGCCAGCAGCCAAGAGGCAGGGTTGGGCTTCTCGACTTACAATGAGCAGTTCTTC.